This T cell receptor (beta chain) was sequenced in a study of post-analysis software for immune sequencing data. The wider study: Included among the disease courses, which were recorded for the cohort, were relapsing-remitting, secondary progressive and progressive-relapsing multiple sclerosis.

In regard to this clonotype: The antigen is not known.

TCR beta cDNA libraries had unique molecular identifiers. With roughly 0.9 to 10 million T cells as the source, some 500,000 cDNA molecules resulted. TCRdb recomputed calls from the PCR reads with MiXCR, one row per CDR3 protein. The table has a few hundred thousand distinct CDR3 sequences, less than 40% seen once. Study outcomes and limitations: Multiple sclerosis patients showed significantly lower normalized Chao1 diversity than controls did. TRBV5-6, TRBV5-1 and TRBV20-1 belonged to a set of about five TRBV segments that were more frequent in patients than controls.

The CDR3 extends over 14 amino acids. The ends lost 1 base at V and 6 bases at J; junction bases unmatched: 4. CDR1 and CDR2 from the germline V gene are MGHRA and YSYEKL. This TCR was sampled from a girl aged 10 to 17 with multiple sclerosis. V gene TRBV4-1 combines with J gene TRBJ2-7; 9 bases fit TRBD1. The source material was blood. CDR3 protein: CASSQGDRVSEQYF. CDR3 DNA: TGCGCCAGCAGCCAAGGGGACAGGGTAAGCGAGCAGTACTTC.